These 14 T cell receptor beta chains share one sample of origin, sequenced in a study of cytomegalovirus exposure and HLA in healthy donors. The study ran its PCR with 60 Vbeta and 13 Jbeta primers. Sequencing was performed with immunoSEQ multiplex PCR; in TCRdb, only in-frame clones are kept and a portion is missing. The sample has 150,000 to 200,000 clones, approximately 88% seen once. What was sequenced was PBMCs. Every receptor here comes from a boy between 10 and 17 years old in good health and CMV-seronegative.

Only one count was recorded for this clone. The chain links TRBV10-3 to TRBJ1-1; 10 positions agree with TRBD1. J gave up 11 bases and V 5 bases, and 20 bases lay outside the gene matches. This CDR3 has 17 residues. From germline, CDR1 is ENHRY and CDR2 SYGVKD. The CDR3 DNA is TGTGCCATCAGTACGTTGAATGGGACAGGGGTTCAGGGGTCGGCTTTCTTT. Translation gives CAISTLNGTGVQGSAFF.

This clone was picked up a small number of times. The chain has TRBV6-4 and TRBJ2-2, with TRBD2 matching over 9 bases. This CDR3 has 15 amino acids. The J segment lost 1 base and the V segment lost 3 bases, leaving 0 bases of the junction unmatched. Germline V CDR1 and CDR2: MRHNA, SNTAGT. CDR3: CASSELAGNTGELFF. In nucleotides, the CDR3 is TGTGCCAGCAGTGAACTAGCGGGGAACACCGGGGAGCTGTTTTTT.

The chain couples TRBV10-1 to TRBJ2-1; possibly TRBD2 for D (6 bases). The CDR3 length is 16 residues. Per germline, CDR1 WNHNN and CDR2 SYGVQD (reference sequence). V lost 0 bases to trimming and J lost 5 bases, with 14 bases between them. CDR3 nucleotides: TGCGCCAGCAGTGAGTCGAAGGTGACTAGGCACAATGAGCAGTTCTTC. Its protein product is CASSESKVTRHNEQFF.

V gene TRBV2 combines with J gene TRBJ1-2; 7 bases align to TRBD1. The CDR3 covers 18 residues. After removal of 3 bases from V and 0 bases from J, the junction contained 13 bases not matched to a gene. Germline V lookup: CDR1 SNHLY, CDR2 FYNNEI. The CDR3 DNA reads TGTGCCAGCAGTGAGCCTATGGGGACAGCCGAAGCTAACTATGGCTACACCTTC. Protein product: CASSEPMGTAEANYGYTF.

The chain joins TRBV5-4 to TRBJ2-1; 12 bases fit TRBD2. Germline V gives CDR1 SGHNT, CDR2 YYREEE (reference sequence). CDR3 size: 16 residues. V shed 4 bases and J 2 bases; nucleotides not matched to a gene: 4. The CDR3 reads CASSKGLAGPYNEQFF. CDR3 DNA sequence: TGTGCCAGCAGCAAAGGACTAGCGGGACCCTACAATGAGCAGTTCTTC.

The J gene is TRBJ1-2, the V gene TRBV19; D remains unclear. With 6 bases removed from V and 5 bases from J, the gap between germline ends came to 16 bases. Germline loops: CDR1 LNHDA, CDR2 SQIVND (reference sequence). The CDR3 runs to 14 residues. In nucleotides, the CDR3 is TGTGCCAGTAGCCAAGTTGCCGCGCCTTATGGCTACACCTTC. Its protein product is CASSQVAAPYGYTF.

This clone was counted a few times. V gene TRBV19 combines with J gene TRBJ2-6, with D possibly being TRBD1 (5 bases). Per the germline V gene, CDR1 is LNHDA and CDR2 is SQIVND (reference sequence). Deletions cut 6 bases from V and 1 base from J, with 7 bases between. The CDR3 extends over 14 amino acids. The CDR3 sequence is CASRTASGANVLTF. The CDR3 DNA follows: TGTGCCAGTAGGACAGCGTCTGGGGCCAACGTCCTGACTTTC.

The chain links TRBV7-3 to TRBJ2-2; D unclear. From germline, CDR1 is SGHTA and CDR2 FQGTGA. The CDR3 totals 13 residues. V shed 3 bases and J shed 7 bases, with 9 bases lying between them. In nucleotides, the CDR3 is TGTGCCAGCAGCTTGGAGTCTTACGGGGAGCTGTTTTTT. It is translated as CASSLESYGELFF.

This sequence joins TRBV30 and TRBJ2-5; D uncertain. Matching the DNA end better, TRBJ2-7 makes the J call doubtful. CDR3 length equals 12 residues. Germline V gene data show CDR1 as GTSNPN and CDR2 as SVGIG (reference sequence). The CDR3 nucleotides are TGTGCCTGGAGTGTAATTCGTTACGAGCAGTACTTC. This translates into CAWSVIRYEQYF.

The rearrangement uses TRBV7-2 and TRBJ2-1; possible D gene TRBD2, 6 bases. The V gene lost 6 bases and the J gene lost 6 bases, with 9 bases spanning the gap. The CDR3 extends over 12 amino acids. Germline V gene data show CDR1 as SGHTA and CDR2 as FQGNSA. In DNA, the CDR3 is TGTGCCAGCAGATATAGCGGCAATGAGCAGTTCTTC. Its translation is CASRYSGNEQFF.

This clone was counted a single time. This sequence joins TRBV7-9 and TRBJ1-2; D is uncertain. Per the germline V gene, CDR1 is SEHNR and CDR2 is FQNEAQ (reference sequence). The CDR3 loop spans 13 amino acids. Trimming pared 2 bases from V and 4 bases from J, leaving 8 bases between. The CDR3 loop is CASSLPRGYGYTF. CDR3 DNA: TGTGCCAGCAGCTTACCACGCGGCTATGGCTACACCTTC.

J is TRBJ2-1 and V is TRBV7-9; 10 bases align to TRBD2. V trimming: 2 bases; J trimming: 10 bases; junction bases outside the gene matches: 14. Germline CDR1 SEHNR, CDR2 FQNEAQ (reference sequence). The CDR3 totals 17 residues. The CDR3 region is CASSLSSGSFPLREQFF. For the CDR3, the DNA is TGTGCCAGCAGCTTATCTAGCGGGAGTTTCCCCCTCAGGGAGCAGTTCTTC.

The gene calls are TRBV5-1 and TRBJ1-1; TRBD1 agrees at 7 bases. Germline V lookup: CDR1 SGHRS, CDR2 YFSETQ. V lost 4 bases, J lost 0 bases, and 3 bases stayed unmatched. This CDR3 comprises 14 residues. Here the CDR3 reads CASSAGQVNTEAFF. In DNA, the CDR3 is TGCGCCAGCAGCGCCGGACAGGTGAACACTGAAGCTTTCTTT.

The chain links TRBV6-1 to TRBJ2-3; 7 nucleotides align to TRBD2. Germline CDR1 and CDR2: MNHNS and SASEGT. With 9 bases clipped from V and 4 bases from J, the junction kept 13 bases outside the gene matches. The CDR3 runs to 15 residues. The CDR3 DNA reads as TGTGCCAGTAGATCAGGCGGGAGTCGGGCAGATACGCAGTATTTT. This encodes CASRSGGSRADTQYF.